This T cell receptor beta chain was identified during a study of blood T cell repertoires in COVID-19. Background on the study: Sites across the United States, Italy and Spain contributed samples from acute and convalescent COVID-19. In each case, the material was cDNA or gDNA derived from T cells, B-cell-depleted T cells, or PBMCs.

From germline, CDR1 is GTSNPN and CDR2 SVGIG (reference sequence). The CDR3 loop spans 15 amino acids. With 3 bases removed from V and 7 bases from J, the gap between germline ends came to 16 bases. Here immunoSEQ multiplex PCR was the method, and the copy in TCRdb shows in-frame clones only, minus some. The sample contains under 150,000 clones, roughly 80% of which appear only once. The chain has TRBV30 and TRBJ1-6; tentatively, D is TRBD1 (6 bases). Input material: peripheral blood. This TCR was recovered from a woman aged 50 to 65 with active or convalescent COVID-19. The CDR3 DNA sequence: TGTGCCTGGAGGGCCCAGACAGGCTTCAATTCACCCCTCCACTTT. Translation gives CAWRAQTGFNSPLHF.